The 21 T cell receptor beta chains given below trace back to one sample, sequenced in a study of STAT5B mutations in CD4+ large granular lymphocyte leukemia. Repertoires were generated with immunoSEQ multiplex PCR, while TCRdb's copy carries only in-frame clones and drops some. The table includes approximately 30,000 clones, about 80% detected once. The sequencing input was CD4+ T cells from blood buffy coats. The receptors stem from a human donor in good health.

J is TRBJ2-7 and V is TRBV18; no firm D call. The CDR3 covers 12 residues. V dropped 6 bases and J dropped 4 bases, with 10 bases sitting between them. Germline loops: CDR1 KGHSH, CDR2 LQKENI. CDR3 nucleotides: TGTGCCAGCTCCGCACTTGGGTACGAGCAGTACTTC. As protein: CASSALGYEQYF.

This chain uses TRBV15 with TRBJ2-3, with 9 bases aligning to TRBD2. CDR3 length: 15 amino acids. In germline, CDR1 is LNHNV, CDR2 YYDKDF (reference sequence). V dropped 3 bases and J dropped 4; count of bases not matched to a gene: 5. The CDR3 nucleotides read TGTGCCACCAGCAGCCCGGGACTAGCAGCAGATACGCAGTATTTT. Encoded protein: CATSSPGLAADTQYF.

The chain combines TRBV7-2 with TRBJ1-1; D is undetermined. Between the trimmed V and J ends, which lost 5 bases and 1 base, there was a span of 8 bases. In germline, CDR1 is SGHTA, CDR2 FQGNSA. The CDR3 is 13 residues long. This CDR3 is CASSIHKNTEAFF. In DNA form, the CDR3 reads TGTGCCAGCAGCATCCATAAGAACACTGAAGCTTTCTTT.

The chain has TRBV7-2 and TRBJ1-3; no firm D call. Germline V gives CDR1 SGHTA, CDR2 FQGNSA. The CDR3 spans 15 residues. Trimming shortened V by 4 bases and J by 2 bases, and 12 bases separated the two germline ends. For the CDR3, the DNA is TGTGCCAGCAGCTCGGACGGTGGGGCTGGAAACACCATATATTTT. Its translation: CASSSDGGAGNTIYF.

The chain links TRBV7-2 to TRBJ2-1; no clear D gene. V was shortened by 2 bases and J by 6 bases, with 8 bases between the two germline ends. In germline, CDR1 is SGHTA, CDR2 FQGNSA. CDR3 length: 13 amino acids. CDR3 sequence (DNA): TGTGCCAGCAGCTTAAGTAACATCAATGAGCAGTTCTTC. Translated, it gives CASSLSNINEQFF.

CDR3 residues: CASTDVSSYGYTF. In nucleotides, the CDR3 is TGTGCCAGCACGGACGTAAGTAGCTATGGCTACACCTTC. V gene TRBV5-4 combines with J gene TRBJ1-2; D is unresolved. Trimming left V 6 bases short and J 4 bases short, with 13 bases between. Germline CDR1 is SGHNT and CDR2 is YYREEE (reference sequence). The CDR3 is 13 residues long.

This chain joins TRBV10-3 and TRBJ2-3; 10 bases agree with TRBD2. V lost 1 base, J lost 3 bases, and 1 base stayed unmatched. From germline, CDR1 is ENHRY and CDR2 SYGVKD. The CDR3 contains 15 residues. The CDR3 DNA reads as TGTGCCATCAGTGAGTTTAGCGGGGGGACAGATACGCAGTATTTT. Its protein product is CAISEFSGGTDTQYF.

This chain's CDR3 is CASSPGQGPETQYF. DNA for the CDR3: TGTGCCAGCTCACCGGGACAGGGGCCGGAGACCCAGTACTTC. The V gene is TRBV18, the J gene TRBJ2-5; 10 positions agree with TRBD1. The CDR3 extends over 14 amino acids. CDR1 is KGHSH, CDR2 LQKENI, per germline. V was pared by 3 bases and J by 5 bases, with 3 bases of the junction left unmatched. Filled out from reference TRBV18 and TRBJ2-5, the complete variable domain reads NAGVMQNPRHLVRRRGQEARLRCSPMKGHSHVYWYRQLPEEGLKFMVYLQKENIIDESGMPKERFSAEFPKEGPSILRIQQVVRGDSAAYFCASSPGQGPETQYFGPGTRLLVL.

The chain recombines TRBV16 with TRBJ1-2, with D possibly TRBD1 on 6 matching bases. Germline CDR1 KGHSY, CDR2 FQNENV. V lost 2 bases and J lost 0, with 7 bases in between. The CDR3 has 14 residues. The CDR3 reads CASSQGQTNYGYTF. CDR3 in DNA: TGTGCCAGCAGCCAAGGACAGACTAACTATGGCTACACCTTC.

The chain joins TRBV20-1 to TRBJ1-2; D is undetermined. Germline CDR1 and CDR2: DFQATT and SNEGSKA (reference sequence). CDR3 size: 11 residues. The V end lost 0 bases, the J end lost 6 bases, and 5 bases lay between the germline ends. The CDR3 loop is CSARDSHGYTF. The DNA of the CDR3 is TGCAGTGCTAGAGACAGTCATGGCTACACCTTC.

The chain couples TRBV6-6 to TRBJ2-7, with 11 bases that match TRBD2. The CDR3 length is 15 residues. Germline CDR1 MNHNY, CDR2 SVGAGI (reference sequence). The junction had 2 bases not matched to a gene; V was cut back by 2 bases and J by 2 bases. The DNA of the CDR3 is TGTGCCAGCAGTTACGGACTAGCGGGTACCTACGAGCAGTACTTC. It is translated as CASSYGLAGTYEQYF.

This chain's CDR3 is CASSSYGVPETQYF. In DNA, the CDR3 is TGTGCCAGCAGCTCATATGGGGTCCCGGAGACCCAGTACTTC. This chain joins TRBV5-5 and TRBJ2-5; the D is unclear. The length of the CDR3 is 14 residues. V lost 3 bases to trimming and J lost 5 bases, with 14 bases between them. The germline V gene encodes CDR1 SGHKS and CDR2 YYEKEE (reference sequence).

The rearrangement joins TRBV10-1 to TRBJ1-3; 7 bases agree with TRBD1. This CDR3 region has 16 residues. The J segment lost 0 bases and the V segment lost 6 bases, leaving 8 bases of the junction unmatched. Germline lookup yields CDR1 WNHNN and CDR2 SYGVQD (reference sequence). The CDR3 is CASSAGQPRSGNTIYF. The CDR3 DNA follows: TGCGCCAGCAGCGCGGGACAGCCCCGCTCTGGAAACACCATATATTTT.

The CDR3 nucleotides are TGTGCCAGCAGCCCCCGGACAGGGCCGGGGGCTAACTATGGCTACACCTTC. This sequence encodes CASSPRTGPGANYGYTF. The V call is TRBV7-8, the J call TRBJ1-2; 8 bases align to TRBD1. The trim removed 5 bases at V and 0 bases at J, leaving 11 bases unmatched. Germline values: CDR1 SGHVS, CDR2 FQNEAQ. CDR3 length: 17 amino acids.

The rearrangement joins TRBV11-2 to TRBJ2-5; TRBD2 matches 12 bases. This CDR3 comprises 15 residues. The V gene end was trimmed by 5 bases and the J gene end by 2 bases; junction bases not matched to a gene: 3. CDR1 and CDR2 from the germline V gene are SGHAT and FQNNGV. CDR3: CASSGLAGGQETQYF. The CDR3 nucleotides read TGTGCCAGCAGCGGCCTAGCGGGGGGGCAAGAGACCCAGTACTTC. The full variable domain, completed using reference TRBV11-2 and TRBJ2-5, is EAGVAQSPRYKIIEKRQSVAFWCNPISGHATLYWYQQILGQGPKLLIQFQNNGVVDDSQLPKDRFSAERLKGVDSTLKIQPAKLEDSAVYLCASSGLAGGQETQYFGPGTRLLVL.

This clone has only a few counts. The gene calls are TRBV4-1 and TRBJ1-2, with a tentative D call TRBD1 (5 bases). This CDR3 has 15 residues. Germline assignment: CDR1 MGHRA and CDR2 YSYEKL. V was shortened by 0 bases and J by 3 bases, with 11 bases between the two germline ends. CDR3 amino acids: CASSQDGTFYYGYTF. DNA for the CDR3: TGCGCCAGCAGCCAAGATGGGACTTTTTACTATGGCTACACCTTC.

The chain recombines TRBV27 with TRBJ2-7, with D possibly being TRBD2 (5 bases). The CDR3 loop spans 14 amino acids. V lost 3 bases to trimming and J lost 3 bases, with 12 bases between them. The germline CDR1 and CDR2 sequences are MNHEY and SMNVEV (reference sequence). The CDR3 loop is CASSFGKGSYEQYF. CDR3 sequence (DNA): TGTGCCAGCAGTTTTGGGAAAGGGAGCTACGAGCAGTACTTC.

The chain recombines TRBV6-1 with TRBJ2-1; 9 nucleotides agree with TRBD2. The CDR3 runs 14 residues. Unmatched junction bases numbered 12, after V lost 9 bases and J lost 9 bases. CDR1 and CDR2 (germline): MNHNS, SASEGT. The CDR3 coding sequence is TGTGCCAGTATGGCGGAGCGGGGGGTAGGTGAGCAGTTCTTC. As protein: CASMAERGVGEQFF.

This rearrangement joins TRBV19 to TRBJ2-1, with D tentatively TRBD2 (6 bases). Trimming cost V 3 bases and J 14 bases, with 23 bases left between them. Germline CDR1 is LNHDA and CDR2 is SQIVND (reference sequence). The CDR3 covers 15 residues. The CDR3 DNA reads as TGTGCCAGTAGTATGGAAGCGGGTAGAGAGGGTCCGGAGTTCTTC. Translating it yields CASSMEAGREGPEFF.

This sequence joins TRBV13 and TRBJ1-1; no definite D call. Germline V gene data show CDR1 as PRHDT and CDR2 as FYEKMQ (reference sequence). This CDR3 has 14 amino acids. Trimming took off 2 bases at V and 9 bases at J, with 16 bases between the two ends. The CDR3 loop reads CASSLYGRVIQAFF. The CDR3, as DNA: TGTGCCAGCAGCTTATATGGGCGCGTTATTCAAGCTTTCTTT.

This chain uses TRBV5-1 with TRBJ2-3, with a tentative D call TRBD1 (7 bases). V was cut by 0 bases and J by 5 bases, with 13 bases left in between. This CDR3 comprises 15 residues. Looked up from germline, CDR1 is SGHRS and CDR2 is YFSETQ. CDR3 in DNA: TGCGCCAGCAGCTTGGGGGCAGGGGGAGGAGATACGCAGTATTTT. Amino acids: CASSLGAGGGDTQYF. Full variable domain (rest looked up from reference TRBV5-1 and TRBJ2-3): KAGVTQTPRYLIKTRGQQVTLSCSPISGHRSVSWYQQTPGQGLQFLFEYFSETQRNKGNFPGRFSGRQFSNSRSEMNVSTLELGDSALYLCASSLGAGGGDTQYFGPGTRLTVL.